Presented here are 23 T cell receptor beta chains from one specimen sequenced in a study of T cell repertoires in cytomegalovirus infection. TCRdb used MiXCR to reprocess the reads, holding one entry per CDR3 protein. This sample has hundreds of thousands of distinct CDR3 sequences, with about 30% found just once. Antigen specificity for these receptors is unknown. The specimen comprised cultured PBMCs, sampled from culture after CMV antigen stimulation. The receptors come from a human donor in good health (CMV status not recorded). Some clones in this sample may be carry-over from other donors' samples.

This clonotype was observed once. This rearrangement joins TRBV11-3 to TRBJ2-7; D possibly uses TRBD1 or TRBD2 (5 bases each). CDR1 SGHNT and CDR2 YENEEA come from the germline V gene. The CDR3 totals 15 residues. V was pared by 5 bases and J by 3 bases, with 17 bases between. CDR3 region: CASSPGTQGLYEQYF. CDR3 coding DNA: TGTGCCAGCAGCCCGGGGACCCAAGGGCTCTACGAGCAGTACTTC.

The chain employs TRBV6-5 and TRBJ2-7, with D perhaps matching TRBD1 (5 bases). Germline-derived CDR1 and CDR2 are MNHEY and SVGAGI. V gave up 6 bases and J gave up 1 base, with 10 bases separating them. The CDR3 totals 13 residues. In DNA form, the CDR3 reads TGTGCCAGCAGCCCGGACACTTCCTACGAGCAGTACTTC. Protein: CASSPDTSYEQYF.

This clonotype was seen just once. This rearrangement joins TRBV4-1 to TRBJ2-7; 7 bases agree with TRBD1. This CDR3 contains 17 residues. Germline trimming cut 0 bases from V and 6 bases from J; bases unmatched to any gene: 14. CDR1 is MGHRA and CDR2 is YSYEKL in the germline V gene. The CDR3 region is CASSQEPPDRVVGEQYF. For the CDR3, the DNA is TGCGCCAGCAGCCAAGAGCCCCCCGACAGGGTAGTGGGCGAGCAGTACTTC.

V and J are TRBV18 and TRBJ2-1; 11 bases fit TRBD2. Losses at the gene ends were 0 bases for V and 8 bases for J; bases not matched to a gene: 6. Germline V gives CDR1 KGHSH, CDR2 LQKENI. This CDR3 is 16 amino acids long. CDR3 nucleotides: TGTGCCAGCTCACCACCGAGTAGCGGGAGGGCCCATGAGCAGTTCTTC. It translates to CASSPPSSGRAHEQFF.

The table lists this clonotype with many counts. CDR3 in DNA: TGTGCCAGCAGCTCGAGACAGGGGGCGGGATACGAGCAGTACTTC. Translation: CASSSRQGAGYEQYF. This sequence joins TRBV7-2 and TRBJ2-7, with 10 bases fitting TRBD1. Germline CDR1 SGHTA, CDR2 FQGNSA. The CDR3 is 15 amino acids. After removal of 4 bases from V and 4 bases from J, the junction contained 7 bases not matched to a gene.

The CDR3 DNA reads TGTGCCAGCAGTGATTCCGGGACAGGGGGCTCCTACACCTTC. Its protein product is CASSDSGTGGSYTF. The gene calls are TRBV6-1 and TRBJ1-2; TRBD1 aligns across 12 bases. The CDR3 runs to 14 residues. Germline V gene data show CDR1 as MNHNS and CDR2 as SASEGT. The V segment lost 3 bases and the J segment 10 bases; nucleotides outside the gene matches: 6.

This clonotype was counted ten times or more. Here the CDR3 reads CASSEVRDRDTNTEAFF. In DNA form, the CDR3 reads TGTGCCAGCAGTGAAGTTCGGGACAGAGACACAAACACTGAAGCTTTCTTT. The J gene is TRBJ1-1, the V gene TRBV6-1; 7 bases are shared with TRBD1. After removal of 1 base from V and 2 bases from J, the junction contained 10 bases not matched to a gene. CDR1 is MNHNS, CDR2 SASEGT, per germline. This CDR3 is 17 amino acids long.

The rearrangement joins TRBV7-6 to TRBJ1-3; D gene unclear. The CDR3 loop spans 15 amino acids. CDR1 is SGHVS and CDR2 is FNYEAQ in the germline V gene. V lost 5 bases and J 0 bases, leaving 11 bases between the germline ends. The CDR3 reads CASSPEINSGNTIYF. DNA of the CDR3: TGTGCCAGCAGCCCAGAGATTAACTCTGGAAACACCATATATTTT. The entire variable domain, with the rest obtained from reference TRBV7-6 and TRBJ1-3, is as follows: GAGVSQSPRYKVTKRGQDVALRCDPISGHVSLYWYRQALGQGPEFLTYFNYEAQQDKSGLPNDRFSAERPEGSISTLTIQRTEQRDSAMYRCASSPEINSGNTIYFGEGSWLTVV.

J is TRBJ2-7 and V is TRBV20-1; 7 positions match TRBD2. Per the germline V gene, CDR1 is DFQATT and CDR2 is SNEGSKA (reference sequence). This CDR3 is 13 amino acids long. The trim removed 1 base at V and 9 bases at J, leaving 9 bases unmatched. CDR3 sequence reads: CSARVAGIPVQYF. CDR3 DNA sequence: TGCAGTGCTAGAGTAGCGGGCATTCCCGTGCAGTACTTC.

The genes are TRBV11-2 and TRBJ1-4; D unresolved. This CDR3 region has 16 residues. Germline CDR1 reads SGHAT; CDR2 reads FQNNGV. Trimming shortened V by 5 bases and J by 8 bases, and 21 bases separated the two germline ends. The CDR3 DNA is TGTGCCAGCAGCAGAGCCACCGGGGTAGGGCAGGAAAAACTGTTTTTT. Amino acid sequence: CASSRATGVGQEKLFF.

This clonotype was seen a handful of times. This chain connects TRBV2 to TRBJ2-5; D is ambiguous. V shed 7 bases and J shed 4 bases, with 19 bases lying between them. CDR3 length equals 15 residues. Germline V CDR1 and CDR2: SNHLY, FYNNEI. DNA for the CDR3: TGTGCCAGCACCAGCCCAAATCACAAAACAGAGACCCAGTACTTC. Amino acid sequence: CASTSPNHKTETQYF.

This clonotype was recorded at least ten times. V and J are TRBV19 and TRBJ1-2; D is uncertain. The ends were cut back, 7 bases at V and 7 bases at J, with 16 bases in the middle. Germline values: CDR1 LNHDA, CDR2 SQIVND (reference sequence). The CDR3 extends over 13 amino acids. This CDR3 is CASTTQISGGYTF. The CDR3 DNA follows: TGTGCCAGTACCACCCAGATATCTGGTGGCTACACCTTC. The whole variable domain, remainder taken from reference TRBV19 and TRBJ1-2, is DGGITQSPKYLFRKEGQNVTLSCEQNLNHDAMYWYRQDPGQGLRLIYYSQIVNDFQKGDIAEGYSVSREKKESFPLTVTSAQKNPTAFYLCASTTQISGGYTFGSGTRLTVV.

The chain recombines TRBV29-1 with TRBJ2-1; D gene unclear. With 2 bases removed from V and 0 bases from J, the gap between germline ends came to 8 bases. Germline CDR1 is SQVTM and CDR2 is ANQGSEA. The CDR3 extends over 14 amino acids. In DNA, the CDR3 is TGCAGCGTTGAAAGTACTTACTCCTACAATGAGCAGTTCTTC. Translated, it gives CSVESTYSYNEQFF.

There are a few counts of this clonotype. The gene calls are TRBV7-6 and TRBJ2-3; 8 bases fit TRBD2. CDR1 and CDR2 from the germline V gene are SGHVS and FNYEAQ. V was pared by 5 bases and J by 6 bases, with 13 bases of the junction left unmatched. This CDR3 spans 16 amino acids. For the CDR3, the DNA is TGTGCCAGCAGCCCACTTATGACTAGCGAATGGGATACGCAGTATTTT. Amino acids: CASSPLMTSEWDTQYF.

A few counts support this clonotype. The J gene is TRBJ2-5, the V gene TRBV7-8; TRBD2 matches at 10 bases. Germline CDR1 SGHVS, CDR2 FQNEAQ. V trimming: 1 base; J trimming: 4 bases; junction bases outside the gene matches: 9. The CDR3 runs to 17 residues. Here the CDR3 DNA reads TGTGCCAGCAGCTTAGAAAGGACTAGCGGAGGGCGAGAGACCCAGTACTTC. Protein product: CASSLERTSGGRETQYF.

The chain carries TRBV7-6 and TRBJ2-7; D is possibly TRBD1 (6 bases). V was shortened by 2 bases and J by 6 bases, with 17 bases between the two germline ends. CDR1 is SGHVS, CDR2 FNYEAQ, per germline. This CDR3 has 15 residues. CDR3 nucleotides: TGTGCCAGCAGCTTAACATTCCAGGACAGAGGCGAGCAGTACTTC. Translating it yields CASSLTFQDRGEQYF.

The rearrangement links TRBV6-6 to TRBJ1-4, with D uncertain. With 2 bases removed from V and 8 bases from J, the gap between germline ends came to 12 bases. This CDR3 has 14 residues. In germline, CDR1 is MNHNY, CDR2 SVGAGI (reference sequence). The CDR3 protein is CASSYEGSREKLFF. The CDR3 DNA reads TGTGCCAGCAGTTACGAGGGAAGTAGGGAAAAACTGTTTTTT.

The chain recombines TRBV3-1 with TRBJ1-2, with D unclear. Trimming stripped 1 base from V and 4 bases from J, with 7 bases between. CDR1 is LGHDT and CDR2 is YNNKEL in the germline V gene (reference sequence). The CDR3 runs 13 residues. The CDR3 loop is CASSQVKSYGYTF. The CDR3 coding sequence is TGTGCCAGCAGCCAAGTAAAGAGCTATGGCTACACCTTC.

The chain uses TRBV7-1 and TRBJ2-3; a possible D gene is TRBD1 (6 bases). TRBV7-1 carries the ORF label, with uncertain function. The V and J ends lost 5 bases and 3 bases respectively, with 15 bases between them. The CDR3 contains 15 residues. The CDR3 DNA reads as TGTGCCAGCAGCAACCGGGACAAGGTTACAGATACGCAGTATTTT. It is translated as CASSNRDKVTDTQYF.

This chain uses TRBV20-1 with TRBJ2-1; possible D gene TRBD2, 5 bases. The V gene lost 3 bases and the J gene lost 6 bases, with 9 bases spanning the gap. The germline gives CDR1 DFQATT, CDR2 SNEGSKA (reference sequence). The CDR3 runs 12 residues. The CDR3 DNA sequence: TGCAGTGCTAGTTCGGGGTTCAATGAGCAGTTCTTC. The encoded protein is CSASSGFNEQFF.

This clonotype was counted a few times. The chain recombines TRBV18 with TRBJ2-3, with TRBD2 matching 11 bases. Looked up from germline, CDR1 is KGHSH and CDR2 is LQKENI. Trimming cost V 4 bases and J 5 bases; bases outside gene matches: 8. The CDR3 sequence is 16 residues long. The CDR3 DNA follows: TGTGCCAGCTCACTATTTAGCGGGGGGGCCGAAGATACGCAGTATTTT. It codes for CASSLFSGGAEDTQYF.

This clonotype occurred a few times. The chain links TRBV11-2 to TRBJ2-5; weak D call: TRBD2 (7 bases). This CDR3 is 18 amino acids long. Germline V CDR1 and CDR2: SGHAT, FQNNGV. V lost 2 bases, J lost 1 base, and 20 bases lay in between. The CDR3 sequence: CASSLRGGTLASQETQYF. CDR3 nucleotide sequence: TGTGCCAGCAGCTTAAGGGGGGGGACCTTGGCTTCCCAAGAGACCCAGTACTTC.

This clonotype was observed at least ten times. The rearrangement links TRBV7-2 to TRBJ1-1, with D unclear. The CDR3 sequence is 14 residues long. The germline V and J ends were trimmed by 3 bases and 0 bases, with 8 bases remaining between them. CDR1 SGHTA and CDR2 FQGNSA come from the germline V gene. The CDR3 coding sequence is TGTGCCAGCAGCTTGAGGTACATGAACACTGAAGCTTTCTTT. Protein: CASSLRYMNTEAFF. The full variable domain, its missing parts supplied by reference TRBV7-2 and TRBJ1-1, is GAGVSQSPSNKVTEKGKDVELRCDPISGHTALYWYRQSLGQGLEFLIYFQGNSAPDKSGLPSDRFSAERTGGSVSTLTIQRTQQEDSAVYLCASSLRYMNTEAFFGQGTRLTVV.